These T cell receptor beta chains were read from a single sample in a study of cytomegalovirus exposure and HLA in healthy donors. Sequenced by immunoSEQ multiplex PCR; TCRdb stores in-frame clones only, minus some. Among 65,000 to 100,000 clones listed, approximately 79% were seen once. Input material: PBMCs. These receptors were obtained from a female donor in good health and CMV-seronegative. The conserved cysteine and the conserved F or W are not part of the CDR3 here.

>TRBV7-2|TRBJ1-2
ASSLSGTGLLYGYT
>TRBV2|TRBJ2-3
ASGAGRGTDTQY
>TRBV7-2|TRBJ2-7
ASSRRGSSYEQY
>TRBV2|TRBJ1-5
ASSAQGNNQPQH
>TRBV2|TRBJ2-7
ASSRGQDTSSYEQY
>TRBV7-9|TRBJ1-3
ASRWGQTYSGNTIY
>TRBV4-2|TRBJ2-7
ASSQGMGQGYEQY
>TRBV27|TRBJ2-7
ASSLSGTGSYEQY
>TRBV28|TRBJ2-7
ASSLMTGSYEQY
>TRBV19|TRBJ1-5
ASSIGYREPQPQH
>TRBV6-6|TRBJ1-6
ASRGREIYNSPLH
>TRBV29-1|TRBJ1-5
SVTTGQGSNQPQH
>TRBV7-2|TRBJ2-3
ASSTRIGDTQY
>TRBV5-4|TRBJ2-1
ASTPELSVPYNEQF
>TRBV7-9|TRBJ1-2
ASTMGVADYGYT
>TRBV6-6|TRBJ1-1
ASRRTEAF
>TRBV5-1|TRBJ2-5
ASSLGDRAEETQY
>TRBV4-3|TRBJ1-1
ASSQAVQGMNTEAF
>TRBV18|TRBJ2-2
ASSPVIGGSTGELF
>TRBV28|TRBJ2-7
ASRDRGLSEQY
>TRBV5-4|TRBJ2-3
ASSPRAPGLVIADTQY
>TRBV6-1|TRBJ2-7
ASSGPGPPHYEQY
>TRBV9|TRBJ2-2
ASSVLAGLANTGELF
>TRBV10-3|TRBJ2-3
AISAGSSSGTDTQY
>TRBV2|TRBJ2-7
ASRAPGNTLYEQY
>TRBV9|TRBJ2-1
ASSVGQTGDNEQF
>TRBV19|TRBJ2-3
ASSILPGLAATDTQY
>TRBV5-4|TRBJ2-6
ASSRGGEAGANVLT